This T cell receptor beta chain was sequenced for a study of cytomegalovirus exposure and HLA in healthy donors. Overall study findings and caveats: Rare sequences made up most TCRs, while some public TCRs were found in many donors. The study recorded over 150 TCR beta chains that were cytomegalovirus-associated. A cluster of highly shared sequence variants was likely a sequencing artifact.

Both 60 Vbeta primers and 13 Jbeta primers went into the PCR. TCRdb keeps only in-frame clones here, not all; method: immunoSEQ multiplex PCR. This specimen shows around 190,000 clones; the ten leading clones hold roughly 0.98%. Donors likely had unrecorded immune exposures despite being nominally healthy when sampled. The V end was cut by 4 bases, the J end by 4 bases, with 16 bases between. Germline CDR1 is ENHRY and CDR2 is SYGVKD. This CDR3 has 15 amino acids. Note on this clone: Its target is not known. The same CDR3 can be traced to other DNA sequences in this sample.

This chain uses TRBV10-3 with TRBJ1-1, with TRBD1 as a possible D gene (5 bases). The sequencing input was PBMCs. The receptor's source is a woman aged 25-40 years in good health and CMV-seropositive. Here the CDR3 DNA reads TGTGCCATCAGTGGGGGAGGTCCAACAGGCACTGAAGCTTTCTTT. Translated, it gives CAISGGGPTGTEAFF.